Listed below are T cell receptor beta chains from one sample, sequenced in a study of identical twins. Each CDR3 protein is one row after TCRdb ran MiXCR on the 5' RACE reads. The sample has more than 650,000 distinct CDR3 sequences; roughly 6% are singletons. The source material was naive T cells sorted from blood. These receptors were obtained from a man younger than 35 in good health. The CDR3 runs from the conserved cysteine through the conserved F or W. A D gene is named only where the DNA matches it firmly. Size is omitted from some rows. Given values are once, few, many or a class for expanded clones.

TRBV5-1	few	TRBD2	TRBJ2-3	TGCGCCAGCAGCTTGGTTGCGACAGCGGGAGGTTTAGATACGCAGTATTTT	CASSLVATAGGLDTQYF
TRBV20-1	many	-	TRBJ2-7	TGCAGTGCGATTGACATGAACTTTCCCTACGAGCAGTACTTC	CSAIDMNFPYEQYF
TRBV12-3/TRBV12-4	many	-	TRBJ2-7	TGTGCCAGCAAAAGGGACGGAGCCCTCTACGAGCAGTACTTC	CASKRDGALYEQYF
TRBV12-3/TRBV12-4	many	TRBD1	TRBJ1-5	TGTGCCAGCAGTTTAGCCAGGGGGCGGCAGCCCCAGCATTTT	CASSLARGRQPQHF
TRBV7-9	-	-	TRBJ1-2	TGTGCCAGCAGCTTAGGTGCAGGGGTTAACTATGGCTACACCTTC	CASSLGAGVNYGYTF
TRBV19	-	-	TRBJ1-5	TGTGCCAGTAGTATATTCCGGGGGCGGGATAGCAATCAGCCCCAGCATTTT	CASSIFRGRDSNQPQHF
TRBV4-3	many	TRBD1	TRBJ2-3	TGCGCCAGCAGCCAGAAGGGTACAGGGGAAACGCAGTATTTT	CASSQKGTGETQYF
TRBV29-1	many	TRBD2	TRBJ2-1	TGCAGCGTTGAATTAGGAACTAGCGGAGACGGTTATTCCGATGAGCAGTTCTTC	CSVELGTSGDGYSDEQFF
TRBV3-1	many	TRBD1	TRBJ2-1	TGTGCCAGCAGACTTACAGGGGGCCGATACAATGAGCAGTTCTTC	CASRLTGGRYNEQFF
TRBV4-3	-	TRBD1	TRBJ2-7	TGCGCCAGCAGCCAAGATCCGGGACAGGGCTACTACGAGCAGTACTTC	CASSQDPGQGYYEQYF
TRBV10-3	few	TRBD2	TRBJ2-1	TGTGCCATCAGCCAGGGACTAGCGGGAGCCGGGGGCTCCTACAATGAGCAGTTCTTC	CAISQGLAGAGGSYNEQFF
TRBV7-9	-	-	TRBJ1-6	TGTGCCAGCAGCAACGACAGAAATTCACCCCTCCACTTT	CASSNDRNSPLHF
TRBV7-8	few	TRBD2	TRBJ2-5	TGTGCCAGCAGCTTATTAACTAGCGAACAAGAGACCCAGTACTTC	CASSLLTSEQETQYF
TRBV18	few	-	TRBJ1-5	TGTGCCAGCTCTATGGTGGAGGCCCAGCCCCAGCATTTT	CASSMVEAQPQHF
TRBV4-2	-	TRBD2	TRBJ2-3	TGTGCCAGCAGCCAAGAAGGGACTAGCGGGAGGGGCACAGATACGCAGTATTTT	CASSQEGTSGRGTDTQYF